One T cell receptor beta chain is described in this entry. The entry originates in a study of T cell changes during pregnancy in multiple sclerosis. V gave up 4 bases and J gave up 5 bases, with 12 bases separating them. This CDR3 comprises 13 residues. CDR1 is SGHNT and CDR2 is YYREEE in the germline V gene (reference sequence). Sequenced by immunoSEQ multiplex PCR; TCRdb stores in-frame clones only, minus some. Found here are roughly 74,000 clones, about nine tenths of them singletons; the top ten hold over 3%. Source: peripheral blood, taken before pregnancy. This clonotype originated in a female donor with multiple sclerosis, enrolled in a pregnancy study. The V gene is TRBV5-4, the J gene TRBJ1-1; no firm D call. DNA of the CDR3: TGTGCCAGCAGCCACGAGAGGGAAACTGAAGCTTTCTTT. Translation: CASSHERETEAFF.